A selection of T cell receptor beta chains follows, all from one sample in a study of T cell responses to AZD1222 COVID-19 vaccine. Measured with immunoSEQ multiplex PCR; TCRdb has only the in-frame clones, and not every one. The data contain about 66,000 clones, about 88% of them singletons. The sample in question was peripheral blood, obtained on day 0 of AZD1222 vaccination. The receptors derive from an adult in good health. The CDR3 runs from the conserved cysteine through the conserved F or W. Each record gives: V gene, D gene, J gene, clone size, CDR3 DNA, CDR3 protein. The D gene is left open where the match is weak. Expanded clones get a size class; other rows say once, few or many, or leave the size out.

TRBV3-1/TRBV3-2,.,TRBJ1-1,once,TGTGCCAGCAGCCATTGGGGGGGAGGAGCTTTCTTT,CASSHWGGGAFF
TRBV7-3,.,TRBJ1-2,.,TGTGCCAGCAGCTTGGGAGGGAACTATGGCTACACCTTC,CASSLGGNYGYTF
TRBV6-5,.,TRBJ2-2,.,TGTGCCAGCACCGGGACGCGTCGTTCCGGGGAGCTGTTTTTT,CASTGTRRSGELFF
TRBV5-6,TRBD1,TRBJ1-2,few,TGTGCCAGCAGCTTGGACCCCCAGGGGGTCTATGGCTACACCTTC,CASSLDPQGVYGYTF
TRBV7-2,.,TRBJ2-1,.,TGTGCCAGCAGTTGGAGAGCCGGGGGCTCCTACAATGAGCAGTTCTTC,CASSWRAGGSYNEQFF
TRBV7-3,TRBD2,TRBJ2-3,few,TGTGCCAGCAGCTCCGTGACTAGCGGGAGGGCCGGGGGAGATACGCAGTATTTT,CASSSVTSGRAGGDTQYF
TRBV10-3,TRBD2,TRBJ2-2,.,TGTGCCATCAGTGAACTAGCGGGGGGAGGCACCGGGGAGCTGTTTTTT,CAISELAGGGTGELFF
TRBV19,.,TRBJ1-6,.,TGTGCCAGTAGCCGGGCGAGCTCCTATAATTCACCCCTCCACTTT,CASSRASSYNSPLHF
TRBV7-9,.,TRBJ2-1,.,TGTGCCAGCAGCTTACCCTGGGGCTCCTACAATGAGCAGTTCTTC,CASSLPWGSYNEQFF
TRBV7-2,.,TRBJ1-2,.,TGTGCCAGCAGCGCCAACCGGGGCCCGGACTACACCTTC,CASSANRGPDYTF
TRBV9,TRBD1,TRBJ1-3,.,TGTGCCAGCAGCGTAGTCGCCGGGACAGGGGGAAACACCATATATTTT,CASSVVAGTGGNTIYF
TRBV28,TRBD2,TRBJ2-6,.,TGTGCCAGCAGGCAATTGCGGGGGGCGCCGTGGTCTGGGGCCAACGTCCTGACTTTC,CASRQLRGAPWSGANVLTF
TRBV19,.,TRBJ2-3,.,TGTGCCAGTAGTATAGGAGGGGGATTAACAGATACGCAGTATTTT,CASSIGGGLTDTQYF
TRBV28,.,TRBJ2-2,.,TGTGCCAGCAGTTTTCAGTTCGGGTTTTTGGACACCGGGGAGCTGTTTTTT,CASSFQFGFLDTGELFF
TRBV29-1,.,TRBJ1-2,.,TGCAGCGTTGAGGGCAAGAGAGACTATGGCTACACCTTC,CSVEGKRDYGYTF
TRBV4-2,.,TRBJ2-3,.,TGTGCCAGCAGCCCAAGGACTAGCACAGATACGCAGTATTTT,CASSPRTSTDTQYF
TRBV5-8,.,TRBJ1-4,few,TGTGCCAGCAGCTGGATTGGCCATGAAAAACTGTTTTTT,CASSWIGHEKLFF
TRBV30,TRBD1,TRBJ1-2,.,TGTGCCTGGAGTGGGCTGGGACAGGGGACAGGCTATGGCTACACCTTC,CAWSGLGQGTGYGYTF
TRBV18,TRBD1,TRBJ2-3,.,TGTGCCAGCTCACCAAACAGGGGACCCACAGATACGCAGTATTTT,CASSPNRGPTDTQYF
TRBV6-6,TRBD2,TRBJ2-7,.,TGTGCCAGCAGTTACACCGGGACTACCTACGAGCAGTACTTC,CASSYTGTTYEQYF
TRBV5-1,.,TRBJ2-3,.,TGCGCCAGCAGAACAGGGGGGGCCACAGATACGCAGTATTTT,CASRTGGATDTQYF
TRBV6-5,TRBD1,TRBJ1-1,.,TGTGCCAGCAGTCTCACCCGGACAGGCGGGACTGAAGCTTTCTTT,CASSLTRTGGTEAFF
TRBV5-1,.,TRBJ1-1,once,TGCGCCAGCAGCCTCAACCACGTGAACACTGAAGCTTTCTTT,CASSLNHVNTEAFF
TRBV7-9,TRBD1,TRBJ1-4,once,TGTGCCAGCAGCCAAGGACAGGGGAATGAAAAACTGTTTTTT,CASSQGQGNEKLFF
TRBV5-1,TRBD1,TRBJ1-5,.,TGCGCCAGCAGCCTGACAGGGGATAGCAATCAGCCCCAGCATTTT,CASSLTGDSNQPQHF
TRBV2,.,TRBJ2-7,few,TGTGCCAGCAGTGATAGGCCCTACGAGCAGTACTTC,CASSDRPYEQYF
TRBV4-1,.,TRBJ1-2,.,TGCGCCAGCAGCCAAGAACCCGCTCTTGGGACGTATAACTATGGCTACACCTTC,CASSQEPALGTYNYGYTF
TRBV5-1,.,TRBJ2-2,.,TGCGCCAGCAGCTTGGTCGTGGGAACCGGGGAGCTGTTTTTT,CASSLVVGTGELFF
TRBV19,.,TRBJ1-2,.,TGTGCCAGTACGGTAAAAGACAGCTATAACTATGGCTACACCTTC,CASTVKDSYNYGYTF
TRBV19,TRBD2,TRBJ2-3,.,TGTGCCAGGGGACTAGAAGCAGGTACGCAGTATTTT,CARGLEAGTQYF
TRBV6-2/TRBV6-3,.,TRBJ1-5,.,TGTGCCAGCAGCCGACGGAGCAATCAGCCCCAGCATTTT,CASSRRSNQPQHF
TRBV28,.,TRBJ1-6,.,TGTGCCAGCAGTGGGACCAACAGTAATTCACCCCTCCACTTT,CASSGTNSNSPLHF
TRBV6-6,.,TRBJ1-1,.,TGTGCCAGCAGTTACGGCGGTGCTACAAACACTGAAGCTTTCTTT,CASSYGGATNTEAFF
TRBV6-2/TRBV6-3,.,TRBJ1-2,.,TGTGCCAGCAGTTACGTCACAGAGTATGGCTACACCTTC,CASSYVTEYGYTF
TRBV6-1,.,TRBJ2-1,.,TGTGCCAGCAGTGTTACCCGGGACTCAATATCCTACAATGAGCAGTTCTTC,CASSVTRDSISYNEQFF
TRBV6-2/TRBV6-3,.,TRBJ1-5,.,TGTGCCAGCAGTTACTCCAGGGTAGATCAGCCCCAGCATTTT,CASSYSRVDQPQHF
TRBV7-2,.,TRBJ2-3,.,TGTGCCAGCGGTGGGGGCCTAACAGATACGCAGTATTTT,CASGGGLTDTQYF
TRBV5-5,.,TRBJ1-5,.,TGTGCCAGCAGCCCTGTGCCGGGTGAGAATCAGCCCCAGCATTTT,CASSPVPGENQPQHF
TRBV4-2,TRBD2,TRBJ2-3,.,TGTGCCAGCAGCCAAGATCCCCCCGGACTAGCAGTAGGAGATACGCAGTATTTT,CASSQDPPGLAVGDTQYF
TRBV9,.,TRBJ2-2,.,TGTGCCAGCAGCGCCTCTAGCGTGGACACCGGGGAGCTGTTTTTT,CASSASSVDTGELFF
TRBV9,.,TRBJ2-1,.,TGTGCCAGCAGCGTAGTTGCGGGGAGCTCCTACAATGAGCAGTTCTTC,CASSVVAGSSYNEQFF
TRBV11-3,.,TRBJ2-1,.,TGTGCCAGCAGCTTAGGTGGGAACTCCTACAATGAGCAGTTCTTC,CASSLGGNSYNEQFF
TRBV7-9,.,TRBJ2-5,.,TGTGCCAGCAGCTTAGGAAGGCAGGGTGGGGAGACCCAGTACTTC,CASSLGRQGGETQYF
TRBV15,.,TRBJ2-7,.,TGTGCCACCAGCCTTAGCTCCTACGAGCAGTACTTC,CATSLSSYEQYF
TRBV5-5,.,TRBJ2-7,.,TGTGCCAGCAGCTTGACAAACGACGAGCAGTACTTC,CASSLTNDEQYF
TRBV29-1,.,TRBJ2-5,.,TGCAGCGTTGACGAGGATGGGGTCGGGGACTTC,CSVDEDGVGDF
TRBV27,.,TRBJ1-6,.,TGTGCCAGCAAAAGGGCGGCCTATAATTCACCCCTCCACTTT,CASKRAAYNSPLHF
TRBV5-4,TRBD1,TRBJ1-1,.,TGTGCCAGCAGCTCCGACAGGGGCACTGAAGCTTTCTTT,CASSSDRGTEAFF
TRBV19,.,TRBJ2-2,.,TGTGCCAGTAATCCCTTACTCGGGGGGCGTGTCACCGGGGAGCTGTTTTTT,CASNPLLGGRVTGELFF
TRBV6-2/TRBV6-3,.,TRBJ1-5,.,TGTGCCAGCAGTTACTCGGGAACGACCCAGCCCCAGCATTTT,CASSYSGTTQPQHF
TRBV29-1,.,TRBJ1-3,.,TGCAGCGCTTCGGACAGCGGCTCTGGAAACACCATATATTTT,CSASDSGSGNTIYF